A single sample is the source of the 25 T cell receptor beta chains below, sequenced in a study of CD8 T cells in ankylosing spondylitis. TCRdb re-called the 5' RACE reads with MiXCR, one entry per CDR3 protein. The table has roughly 190,000 distinct CDR3 sequences, around 13% seen once; the top ten hold approximately 15%. Input material: blood, either unsorted or a sorted T cell fraction (not recorded which). These receptor sequences come from a male donor with ankylosing spondylitis or in good health (not recorded which).

The table lists this clonotype with a few counts. The V gene is TRBV20-1, the J gene TRBJ1-1, with unresolved D. Trimming shortened V by 2 bases and J by 0 bases, and 10 bases separated the two germline ends. The CDR3 contains 14 residues. Germline loops: CDR1 DFQATT, CDR2 SNEGSKA (reference sequence). The CDR3 DNA reads TGCAGTGCTAGACGGGGAGAGATGAACACTGAAGCTTTCTTT. Translated, it gives CSARRGEMNTEAFF.

This clonotype was detected ten times or more. This chain uses TRBV27 with TRBJ2-1; tentatively, D is TRBD2 (5 bases). The CDR3 covers 13 residues. V was trimmed by 5 bases and J by 7 bases, leaving 12 bases between them. Per the germline V gene, CDR1 is MNHEY and CDR2 is SMNVEV (reference sequence). The CDR3 bases are TGTGCCAGCAGTCTCGGACCGGGGAATGAGCAGTTCTTC. This codes for CASSLGPGNEQFF.

The chain has TRBV7-9 and TRBJ2-7; D may be TRBD1 (6 bases). CDR3 size: 15 residues. Germline lookup yields CDR1 SEHNR and CDR2 FQNEAQ (reference sequence). V was clipped by 5 bases and J by 2 bases, with 16 bases between them. Here the CDR3 reads CASSAPGQDTYEQYF. The CDR3 nucleotides read TGTGCCAGCAGCGCGCCGGGACAAGATACCTACGAGCAGTACTTC.

This clonotype was detected many times. This chain connects TRBV6-1 to TRBJ1-1; D ambiguous. This CDR3 is 10 amino acids long. The germline V gene has CDR1 MNHNS and CDR2 SASEGT. V shed 3 bases and J shed 11 bases, with 7 bases lying between them. The DNA of the CDR3 is TGTGCCAGCAGTGATTGGCGCGCTTTCTTT. Protein product: CASSDWRAFF.

The chain is built from TRBV29-1 and TRBJ1-3; no clear D. The CDR3 sequence is 14 residues long. V was shortened by 4 bases and J by 2 bases, with 12 bases between the two germline ends. CDR1 and CDR2 from the germline V gene are SQVTM and ANQGSEA. CDR3 nucleotide sequence: TGCAGCGTTGGGGCGGATCTCCCTGGAAACACCATATATTTT. Protein: CSVGADLPGNTIYF.

This clonotype was picked up a small number of times. The chain carries TRBV10-3 and TRBJ1-1; D remains unclear. Germline V gene data show CDR1 as ENHRY and CDR2 as SYGVKD. The CDR3 has 13 residues. Trimming left V 2 bases short and J 0 bases short, with 4 bases between. This CDR3 reads CAISEQLNTEAFF. CDR3 coding DNA: TGTGCCATCAGTGAGCAGTTGAACACTGAAGCTTTCTTT.

This clonotype has a handful of counts. The V gene is TRBV7-8, the J gene TRBJ2-1, with 15 bases aligning to TRBD2. This CDR3 has 16 amino acids. CDR1 and CDR2 from the germline V gene are SGHVS and FQNEAQ. V gave up 5 bases and J gave up 9 bases; unmatched junction bases: 8. The CDR3 DNA reads as TGTGCCAGCAGCCTATTTGGACTAGCGGGAGGGACTGAGCAGTTCTTC. It specifies CASSLFGLAGGTEQFF.

The rearrangement uses TRBV2 and TRBJ2-5, with TRBD2 matching over 8 bases. The V segment lost 6 bases and the J segment 3 bases; nucleotides outside the gene matches: 9. The CDR3 runs 15 residues. Germline values: CDR1 SNHLY, CDR2 FYNNEI. CDR3 sequence (DNA): TGTGCCAGCAGCGATTGGCGGGGGGAAAAAGAGACCCAGTACTTC. Residues: CASSDWRGEKETQYF.

This clonotype appeared a few times. The chain employs TRBV4-1 and TRBJ2-1; D call uncertain. The germline CDR1 and CDR2 sequences are MGHRA and YSYEKL. Trimming removed 0 bases at V and 2 bases at J, with 14 bases between. CDR3 length: 17 residues. The CDR3 DNA is TGCGCCAGCAGCCAAGAATCAGCGTCAAGGGCCTACAATGAGCAGTTCTTC. This sequence encodes CASSQESASRAYNEQFF.

This clonotype was counted at least ten times. The chain combines TRBV12-3 or TRBV12-4 with TRBJ2-7; weak D call: TRBD1 (6 bases). With 1 base removed from V and 7 bases from J, the gap between germline ends came to 8 bases. The CDR3 has 12 residues. The CDR3 is CASSLGGQEQYF. The CDR3, as DNA: TGTGCCAGCAGTTTAGGGGGGCAGGAGCAGTACTTC.

This CDR3 is CASRWLTRDTEDYGYTF. CDR3 bases: TGTGCCAGCAGATGGTTAACTCGGGACACCGAAGACTATGGCTACACCTTC. This chain links TRBV6-2 or TRBV6-3 with TRBJ1-2; TRBD1 might be the D (6 bases). This CDR3 has 17 residues. Trimming cost V 6 bases and J 3 bases, with 23 bases left between them. Germline-derived CDR1 and CDR2 are MNHEY and SVGEGT.

Only a few counts were recorded for this clonotype. V gene TRBV11-2 combines with J gene TRBJ2-3, with 7 bases identical to TRBD2. Germline CDR1 and CDR2: SGHAT and FQNNGV. The CDR3 is 13 residues long. The trim removed 0 bases at V and 12 bases at J, leaving 6 bases unmatched. Here the CDR3 DNA reads TGTGCCAGCAGCTTAGAGTTGCGGGAGCGTCAGTATTTT. This sequence encodes CASSLELRERQYF.

This clonotype was seen only a few times. The CDR3, as DNA: TGTGCCAGCGGGGGACAGGGACCCTACGAGCAGTACTTC. It translates to CASGGQGPYEQYF. The chain is built from TRBV2 and TRBJ2-7, with 9 nucleotides matching TRBD1. V dropped 8 bases and J dropped 2; count of bases not matched to a gene: 4. CDR3 length equals 13 residues. Germline V gene data show CDR1 as SNHLY and CDR2 as FYNNEI.

In its sample, this clonotype was seen a few times. J is TRBJ2-7 and V is TRBV5-1, with D possibly being TRBD1 (5 bases). Germline lookup yields CDR1 SGHRS and CDR2 YFSETQ. V lost 0 bases to trimming and J lost 4 bases, with 11 bases between them. CDR3 length equals 14 residues. CDR3 in amino acids: CASSLETAFYEQYF. The DNA of the CDR3 is TGCGCCAGCAGCTTGGAGACAGCCTTTTACGAGCAGTACTTC.

This clonotype was counted a few times. The genes are TRBV5-1 and TRBJ2-5; the D gene is possibly TRBD1 (9 bases). The CDR3 totals 17 residues. V was trimmed by 4 bases and J by 5 bases, leaving 24 bases between them. Germline lookup yields CDR1 SGHRS and CDR2 YFSETQ. CDR3 in amino acids: CASSPGQGTGLGETQYF. The DNA of the CDR3 is TGCGCCAGCAGCCCGGGACAGGGTACGGGACTAGGGGAGACCCAGTACTTC.

This clonotype was observed a handful of times. The rearrangement joins TRBV7-8 to TRBJ2-7; weak D call: TRBD1 (6 bases). This CDR3 comprises 16 residues. V lost 6 bases and J 3 bases, leaving 21 bases between the germline ends. Germline assignment: CDR1 SGHVS and CDR2 FQNEAQ. CDR3 DNA: TGTGCCAGCAGTCATAGCAGCCGACAGGCAAGCTACGAGCAGTACTTC. Translation: CASSHSSRQASYEQYF. Full variable domain (rest looked up from reference TRBV7-8 and TRBJ2-7): GAGVSQSPRYKVAKRGQDVALRCDPISGHVSLFWYQQALGQGPEFLTYFQNEAQLDKSGLPSDRFFAERPEGSVSTLKIQRTQQEDSAVYLCASSHSSRQASYEQYFGPGTRLTVT.

There are a few counts of this clonotype. The rearrangement uses TRBV3-1 and TRBJ2-3; 8 nucleotides agree with TRBD2. The CDR3 covers 17 residues. Germline V gene lookup returns CDR1 LGHDT and CDR2 YNNKEL (reference sequence). V was clipped by 2 bases and J by 4 bases; unmatched bases: 11. CDR3 nucleotide sequence: TGTGCCAGCAGCCAACCTTCGGGGGGGACCCACCCAGATACGCAGTATTTT. Translated, it gives CASSQPSGGTHPDTQYF.

The chain employs TRBV6-1 and TRBJ2-7; possibly TRBD1 for D (6 bases). The CDR3 consists of 15 residues. V was cut by 3 bases and J by 2 bases, with 14 bases left in between. Germline V lookup: CDR1 MNHNS, CDR2 SASEGT. The CDR3, as DNA: TGTGCCAGCAGTGAGGGCAGGGGAAGCACCTACGAGCAGTACTTC. Residues: CASSEGRGSTYEQYF.

This chain joins TRBV5-6 and TRBJ2-7, with TRBD1 matching 9 bases. V shed 5 bases and J 3 bases; nucleotides not matched to a gene: 3. Germline assignment: CDR1 SGHDT and CDR2 YYEEEE. The CDR3 runs 13 residues. CDR3 loop: CASRSTGGYEQYF. CDR3 coding DNA: TGTGCCAGCAGATCGACAGGGGGCTACGAGCAGTACTTC.

This clonotype has a handful of counts. The rearrangement links TRBV11-1 to TRBJ2-2; 13 bases line up with TRBD2. This CDR3 spans 18 amino acids. Germline V gene sequence: CDR1 SGHAT, CDR2 FQDESV (reference sequence). Trimming at V came to 5 bases and at J to 2 bases, leaving 8 bases not matched to a gene. The CDR3 sequence is CASSGPGLAGLNTGELFF. The CDR3 DNA is TGTGCCAGCAGCGGACCGGGACTAGCGGGGCTCAACACCGGGGAGCTGTTTTTT.

This clonotype was observed a handful of times. CDR3 sequence: CASSLSPRDEQFF. Written as DNA, the CDR3 is TGTGCCAGCAGTTTAAGCCCCCGGGACGAGCAGTTCTTC. The V gene is TRBV12-3 or TRBV12-4, the J gene TRBJ2-1, with D perhaps matching TRBD1 or TRBD2 (5 bases each). This CDR3 is 13 amino acids long. V gave up 2 bases and J gave up 10 bases, with 12 bases separating them.

Comments on this clonotype: This may stem from a read error, because a much larger clone lies one nucleotide away. This chain links TRBV2 with TRBJ1-1, with no clear D. From germline, CDR1 is SNHLY and CDR2 FYNNEI. This CDR3 has 13 amino acids. CDR3 in amino acids: CASRNYVGTGAFF. CDR3 nucleotides: TGTGCCAGCCGGAACTACGTAGGCACTGGAGCTTTCTTT.

V usage is TRBV29-1 and J usage is TRBJ1-2; D remains unclear. Germline V gives CDR1 SQVTM, CDR2 ANQGSEA. CDR3 length equals 12 residues. The V and J ends lost 1 base and 4 bases respectively, with 7 bases between them. CDR3 amino acids: CSVEGKLYGYTF. CDR3 sequence (DNA): TGCAGCGTTGAAGGGAAGCTCTATGGCTACACCTTC.

The chain recombines TRBV7-2 with TRBJ2-3; no reliable D call. The CDR3 contains 13 residues. The V gene lost 1 base and the J gene lost 0 bases, with 2 bases spanning the gap. Germline loops: CDR1 SGHTA, CDR2 FQGNSA. CDR3 region: CASSLVSTDTQYF. For the CDR3, the DNA is TGTGCCAGCAGCTTAGTGAGCACAGATACGCAGTATTTT.

This clonotype was seen a handful of times. CDR3 bases: TGCGCCAGCAGCTTGGAGGCGGGGTTAACCGGGGAGCTGTTTTTT. Its translation: CASSLEAGLTGELFF. The genes are TRBV5-1 and TRBJ2-2; the D gene is possibly TRBD2 (6 bases). Per the germline V gene, CDR1 is SGHRS and CDR2 is YFSETQ. The V end was cut by 0 bases, the J end by 5 bases, with 11 bases between. This CDR3 is built from 15 residues.